These T cell receptor beta chains were read from a single sample in a study of OX40 agonist ivuxolimab in advanced cancers. The table came from immunoSEQ multiplex PCR; TCRdb's copy has only in-frame clones and leaves some out. Of about 69,000 clones listed, 90% are singletons. Here the sequenced sample was CD4+ or CD8+ T cells sorted from blood, taken in a trial of the OX40 agonist ivuxolimab. All receptors derive from an adult with an advanced solid tumor such as melanoma, head and neck, liver or kidney cancer. Both conserved end residues are part of each CDR3. D genes are given only for firm matches. Clone size appears in some rows only: once, few, many, or a class for an expanded clone.

>TRBV5-1|.|TRBJ2-3|.
CASSPGTSDTQYF
TGCGCCAGCAGCCCAGGGACATCAGATACGCAGTATTTT
>TRBV5-1|.|TRBJ1-1|.
CASRSQENTEAFF
TGCGCCAGCAGAAGCCAGGAGAACACTGAAGCTTTCTTT
>TRBV28|few|TRBJ1-3|TRBD1
CASSLQGSRNTIYF
TGTGCCAGCAGCCTACAGGGGAGCCGAAACACCATATATTTT
>TRBV5-6|.|TRBJ1-2|TRBD1
CASSRWDRDNYGYTF
TGTGCCAGCAGCCGCTGGGACAGGGACAACTATGGCTACACCTTC
>TRBV2|once|TRBJ1-5|.
CASSGGPDRSNQPQHF
TGTGCCAGCAGTGGGGGGCCCGACAGGAGCAATCAGCCCCAGCATTTT
>TRBV7-2|.|TRBJ1-1|TRBD1
CASSRQGRIDTEAFF
TGTGCCAGCAGTCGACAGGGGAGAATTGACACTGAAGCTTTCTTT
>TRBV7-8|once|TRBJ2-7|TRBD2
CASSLGGSGYEQYF
TGTGCCAGCAGCTTAGGCGGGAGCGGCTACGAGCAGTACTTC
>TRBV7-9|once|TRBJ1-1|.
CASSLEGVRSFF
TGTGCCAGCAGCTTAGAGGGGGTCCGGTCTTTCTTT
>TRBV4-1|.|TRBJ1-5|.
CASSQDVIPLRSNQPQHF
TGCGCCAGCAGCCAAGATGTCATCCCACTGAGGAGCAATCAGCCCCAGCATTTT
>TRBV28|.|TRBJ2-4|.
CASTGAFKNIQYF
TGTGCCAGCACAGGGGCATTCAAAAACATTCAGTACTTC
>TRBV28|.|TRBJ1-1|TRBD1
CASRLGQGLFTEAFF
TGTGCCAGCAGACTTGGACAGGGCCTATTCACTGAAGCTTTCTTT
>TRBV6-5|.|TRBJ2-1|TRBD2
CASSYGGGRYNEQFF
TGTGCCAGCAGTTACGGCGGGGGAAGGTACAATGAGCAGTTCTTC
>TRBV7-2|.|TRBJ1-2|.
CASSPLYGYTF
TGTGCCAGCAGCCCCCTATACGGCTACACCTTC
>TRBV5-1|.|TRBJ2-3|.
CASSFLGASTDTQYF
TGCGCCAGCAGCTTTCTGGGGGCAAGCACAGATACGCAGTATTTT
>TRBV30|.|TRBJ2-7|TRBD2
CALDWSGGTYEQYF
TGTGCGCTGGATTGGTCGGGGGGGACCTACGAGCAGTACTTC
>TRBV27|.|TRBJ2-3|TRBD2
CASSSLAGLTDTQYF
TGTGCCAGCAGTTCCCTAGCGGGGCTCACAGATACGCAGTATTTT
>TRBV6-6|.|TRBJ1-5|.
CASSYSKQGKQPQHF
TGTGCCAGCAGTTACTCGAAACAGGGAAAGCAGCCCCAGCATTTT
>TRBV5-1|once|TRBJ1-1|TRBD1
CASSREGQGLTEAFF
TGCGCCAGCAGTAGAGAAGGACAGGGGCTTACTGAAGCTTTCTTT
>TRBV18|.|TRBJ1-5|.
CASSPLAGGNQPQHF
TGTGCCAGCTCACCCCTAGCTGGGGGCAATCAGCCCCAGCATTTT
>TRBV11-2|.|TRBJ2-1|.
CASSSSNGVEQFF
TGTGCCAGCAGCTCTAGCAATGGGGTTGAGCAGTTCTTC
>TRBV7-9|.|TRBJ2-7|TRBD1
CASSFTGGGSYEQYF
TGTGCCAGCAGCTTTACAGGGGGCGGCTCCTACGAGCAGTACTTC
>TRBV29-1|.|TRBJ2-7|.
CSVGRTHYEQYF
TGCAGCGTCGGGAGAACTCACTACGAGCAGTACTTC
>TRBV28|.|TRBJ1-4|TRBD1
CASSLFGTGGVEKLFF
TGTGCCAGCAGTTTATTCGGGACAGGCGGCGTAGAAAAACTGTTTTTT
>TRBV4-3|.|TRBJ2-7|TRBD2
CASSQGRASGSYEQYF
TGCGCCAGCAGCCAAGGTAGGGCTAGCGGGAGCTACGAGCAGTACTTC
>TRBV21-1|.|TRBJ2-3|.
CASTGLAEAEDTQYF
TGTGCCAGCACCGGACTAGCGGAGGCCGAGGATACGCAGTATTTT
>TRBV7-9|.|TRBJ1-1|.
CASSFRMGRGTTEAFF
TGTGCCAGCAGCTTTAGGATGGGCAGGGGAACCACTGAAGCTTTCTTT
>TRBV11-1|.|TRBJ2-4|.
CASSLLITKNIQYF
TGTGCCAGCAGCTTATTAATAACCAAAAACATTCAGTACTTC
>TRBV19|.|TRBJ1-5|.
CASSKEGNQPQHF
TGTGCCAGTAGTAAAGAGGGCAATCAGCCCCAGCATTTT
>TRBV9|once|TRBJ2-5|TRBD2
CASSNRLAGEETQYF
TGTGCCAGCAGCAACCGACTAGCGGGAGAGGAGACCCAGTACTTC
>TRBV5-1|.|TRBJ2-1|TRBD2
CASSLGPGGENEQFF
TGCGCCAGCAGCTTGGGGCCGGGAGGGGAAAATGAGCAGTTCTTC
>TRBV5-5|.|TRBJ2-1|.
CASSVSLWNEQFF
TGTGCCAGCAGCGTCAGTCTTTGGAATGAGCAGTTCTTC
>TRBV28|.|TRBJ1-1|.
CASSLVVRLNTEAFF
TGTGCCAGCAGTTTGGTTGTCAGGTTGAACACTGAAGCTTTCTTT
>TRBV11-2|.|TRBJ2-7|TRBD2
CASSFSRGELGEQYF
TGTGCCAGCAGCTTCTCCCGGGGGGAACTGGGCGAGCAGTACTTC
>TRBV18|.|TRBJ1-6|TRBD1
CASSPETGGISPLHF
TGTGCCAGCTCACCCGAGACAGGGGGCATTTCACCCCTCCACTTT
>TRBV27|few|TRBJ1-2|.
CASSAGDPYGYTF
TGTGCCAGCAGTGCAGGGGATCCCTATGGCTACACCTTC
>TRBV9|.|TRBJ2-2|.
CASSVEAAPGELFF
TGTGCCAGCAGCGTAGAGGCGGCCCCCGGGGAGCTGTTTTTT
>TRBV18|.|TRBJ1-5|.
CASSPQGGANQPQHF
TGTGCCAGCTCACCACAGGGTGGGGCCAATCAGCCCCAGCATTTT
>TRBV7-2|.|TRBJ2-3|TRBD2
CASSLGAGGSTDTQYF
TGTGCCAGCAGCTTAGGAGCGGGAGGGAGCACAGATACGCAGTATTTT
>TRBV6-1|.|TRBJ1-1|.
CASSARRTEAFF
TGTGCCAGCAGCGCTCGGAGGACTGAAGCTTTCTTT